Given below is one T cell receptor beta chain in context. This record comes from a study of T cells in Graves' hyperthyroidism and ophthalmopathy. Amplification of TCR beta CDR3 regions used RNA as the template. TCR CDR3 regions were first amplified by RT-PCR with HTBI primers. TCRdb reprocessed the multiplex PCR reads with MiXCR, giving one entry per CDR3 protein. Of 490,000 or so distinct CDR3 sequences in the sample, around 15% were seen once. Sequencing input: blood. This sequence was found in a woman in her twenties or thirties with Graves' ophthalmopathy.

The CDR3 here is CASTASISGTGNTIYF. In nucleotides, the CDR3 is TGTGCCAGCACCGCTTCGATTTCAGGGACTGGAAACACCATATATTTT. The genes are TRBV7-9 and TRBJ1-3; perhaps TRBD1 as D (5 bases). CDR1 and CDR2 from the germline V gene are SEHNR and FQNEAQ (reference sequence). The CDR3 covers 16 residues. V was pared by 7 bases and J by 2 bases, with 18 bases between.